This is a list of T cell receptor beta chains from one sample in a study of OX40 agonist ivuxolimab in advanced cancers. Libraries were prepared by immunoSEQ multiplex PCR; TCRdb keeps only in-frame clonotypes and omits some of them. The table records about 100,000 clones, around 90% of them present only once. The specimen was CD4+ or CD8+ T cells sorted from blood, collected in a trial of the OX40 agonist ivuxolimab. These receptors originate from an adult with an advanced solid tumor such as melanoma, head and neck, liver or kidney cancer. Each CDR3 is given with its conserved first and last residue. The D gene is left open where the match is weak. Some rows have no size entry. The others give once, few or many, or a class for an expanded clone.

j_call v_call clone_size d_call cdr3_length cdr3_aa cdr3_nt
TRBJ2-3 TRBV18 few - 14 CASSPGSYTDTQYF TGTGCCAGCTCACCAGGCAGTTACACAGATACGCAGTATTTT
TRBJ2-5 TRBV6-6 once - 12 CASSDPRETQYF TGTGCCAGCTCCGATCCGAGGGAGACCCAGTACTTC
TRBJ2-3 TRBV10-2 - - 14 CASRADTTTDTQYF TGCGCCAGCAGAGCAGACACCACCACAGATACGCAGTATTTT
TRBJ2-5 TRBV5-1 - - 16 CASSLNSAGAQETQYF TGCGCCAGCAGCTTGAATTCGGCGGGGGCACAAGAGACCCAGTACTTC
TRBJ2-7 TRBV27 - - 14 CASSFRPSGYEQYF TGTGCCAGCAGTTTCCGGCCCAGTGGATACGAGCAGTACTTC
TRBJ1-6 TRBV5-6 - TRBD1 16 CASSTEQGTGNSPLHF TGTGCCAGCAGCACTGAACAGGGGACGGGGAATTCACCCCTCCACTTT
TRBJ1-1 TRBV7-9 few - 13 CASLGRWNTEAFF TGTGCCAGCCTAGGACGGTGGAACACTGAAGCTTTCTTT
TRBJ1-3 TRBV4-3 - - 15 CASSQGRFSGNTIYF TGCGCCAGCAGCCAGGGCAGGTTCTCTGGAAACACCATATATTTT
TRBJ2-3 TRBV4-2 - - 15 CASSQDNSPTDTQYF TGTGCCAGCAGCCAAGATAACAGCCCCACAGATACGCAGTATTTT
TRBJ2-5 TRBV28 - TRBD1 15 CASSLWTGGGKTQYF TGTGCCAGCAGTTTATGGACAGGGGGCGGGAAGACCCAGTACTTC
TRBJ2-3 TRBV10-3 - - 13 CAISPDVPDTQYF TGTGCCATCTCCCCAGACGTCCCAGATACGCAGTATTTT
TRBJ2-5 TRBV14 - - 16 CASSQTLAWGPETQYF TGTGCCAGCAGCCAGACTCTCGCTTGGGGCCCGGAGACCCAGTACTTC
TRBJ2-5 TRBV11-3 - - 13 CASSLWGKETQYF TGTGCCAGCAGCTTATGGGGGAAAGAGACCCAGTACTTC
TRBJ1-2 TRBV11-1 - - 16 CASSTSGARGTYGYTF TGTGCCAGCAGCACCTCAGGGGCCCGCGGGACCTATGGCTACACCTTC
TRBJ2-3 TRBV2 - - 12 CASKGGADTQYF TGTGCCAGCAAAGGAGGGGCCGATACGCAGTATTTT
TRBJ1-4 TRBV18 - - 17 CASSAGTSKGSNEKLFF TGTGCCAGCTCAGCCGGGACATCGAAAGGATCGAATGAAAAACTGTTTTTT
TRBJ2-3 TRBV11-2 - - 16 CASSLEWARPTDTQYF TGTGCCAGCAGCTTAGAGTGGGCCCGGCCGACAGATACGCAGTATTTT
TRBJ1-1 TRBV7-8 - TRBD1 16 CASSSSRTGVNTEAFF TGTGCCAGCAGCTCATCAAGGACAGGAGTAAACACTGAAGCTTTCTTT
TRBJ1-6 TRBV19 - - 14 CASSILGYNSPLHF TGTGCCAGTAGTATTCTCGGGTATAATTCACCCCTCCACTTT
TRBJ2-1 TRBV7-2 - TRBD2 19 CASSPRGLAGGISYNEQFF TGTGCCAGCAGCCCTAGGGGCCTAGCGGGGGGAATCTCCTACAATGAGCAGTTCTTC
TRBJ1-2 TRBV5-1 - - 13 CASSLGEKGGYTF TGCGCCAGCAGCTTGGGGGAGAAGGGTGGCTACACCTTC
TRBJ2-2 TRBV7-6 - - 15 CASSLGMRNTGELFF TGTGCCAGCAGCTTAGGGATGCGGAACACCGGGGAGCTGTTTTTT
TRBJ2-5 TRBV18 - - 14 CASSPQDVQETQYF TGTGCCAGCTCACCCCAGGACGTCCAAGAGACCCAGTACTTC
TRBJ2-1 TRBV5-1 - TRBD1 15 CASRAGTGSYNEQFF TGCGCCAGCAGGGCCGGGACAGGGTCCTACAATGAGCAGTTCTTC
TRBJ2-5 TRBV7-7 - TRBD2 17 CASSAGLAGGHQETQYF TGTGCTAGCAGCGCCGGACTAGCGGGGGGCCACCAAGAGACCCAGTACTTC
TRBJ1-3 TRBV2 - - 16 CASRKGDTYSGNTIYF TGTGCCAGTAGAAAAGGGGACACGTACTCTGGAAACACCATATATTTT
TRBJ1-5 TRBV6-5 - - 14 CASSLEYSNQPQHF TGTGCCAGCAGTTTGGAGTATAGCAATCAGCCCCAGCATTTT
TRBJ2-3 TRBV7-9 - TRBD1 16 CASSLGTGGMTDTQYF TGTGCCAGCAGCCTCGGGACAGGAGGGATGACAGATACGCAGTATTTT
TRBJ2-5 TRBV5-1 - - 15 CASSSVRGIQETQYF TGCGCCAGCAGCTCCGTCCGGGGGATCCAAGAGACCCAGTACTTC
TRBJ1-4 TRBV27 - - 15 CASISGDAANEKLFF TGTGCCAGCATTTCAGGGGACGCAGCTAATGAAAAACTGTTTTTT
TRBJ1-1 TRBV9 - TRBD1 13 CASSLGMDRETFF TGTGCCAGCAGCCTAGGGATGGACAGGGAGACTTTCTTT
TRBJ2-3 TRBV6-6 - - 13 CASSSLGGDTQYF TGTGCCAGCAGTTCCCTGGGGGGAGATACGCAGTATTTT
TRBJ1-2 TRBV10-3 - - 12 CAITDTNYGYTF TGTGCCATCACTGACACCAACTATGGCTACACCTTC
TRBJ2-1 TRBV7-2 - - 13 CASSLARYNEQFF TGTGCCAGCAGCTTAGCAAGATACAATGAGCAGTTCTTC
TRBJ2-7 TRBV28 - TRBD1 15 CASSTVPGGRYEQYF TGTGCCAGCAGTACTGTCCCAGGGGGTCGGTACGAGCAGTACTTC
TRBJ2-1 TRBV20-1 - - 11 CSIAVRDEQFF TGCAGTATAGCGGTTAGGGATGAGCAGTTCTTC
TRBJ2-3 TRBV7-3 - TRBD2 14 CASSPSGGADTQYF TGTGCCAGCAGCCCCAGCGGGGGGGCGGATACGCAGTATTTT
TRBJ1-6 TRBV7-9 - - 14 CASAGGQTNSPLHF TGTGCCAGCGCCGGCGGACAGACAAATTCACCCCTCCACTTT
TRBJ2-1 TRBV28 - TRBD2 16 CASSPYRAGGYNEQFF TGTGCCAGCAGTCCATACCGGGCGGGGGGATACAATGAGCAGTTCTTC
TRBJ1-5 TRBV7-2 - - 15 CASSLGGIGNQPQHF TGTGCCAGCAGCTTAGGGGGGATCGGCAATCAGCCCCAGCATTTT
TRBJ1-6 TRBV7-2 once TRBD1 14 CASTWTGSTSPLHF TGTGCCAGCACCTGGACAGGGTCTACTTCACCCCTCCACTTT
TRBJ1-6 TRBV4-1 - - 16 CASSQVGAGADSPLHF TGCGCCAGCAGCCAAGTAGGGGCAGGGGCCGATTCACCCCTCCACTTT
TRBJ2-5 TRBV20-1 - - 10 CSAAKETQYF TGCAGTGCCGCTAAAGAGACCCAGTACTTC
TRBJ1-2 TRBV7-2 - TRBD1 14 CASSLGQGNYGYTF TGTGCCAGCAGCTTGGGACAGGGGAACTATGGCTACACCTTC
TRBJ2-7 TRBV10-3 - - 13 CAISRDTEYEQYF TGTGCCATCAGCCGGGACACGGAATACGAGCAGTACTTC
TRBJ2-2 TRBV18 - - 14 CASSPGPPPGELFF TGTGCCAGCTCCCCGGGGCCACCCCCCGGGGAGCTGTTTTTT